Below are 9 T cell receptor beta chains sequenced from a single sample in a study of blood T cell repertoires in COVID-19. Assay used: immunoSEQ multiplex PCR; TCRdb lists only in-frame clones, some missing. The table has over 60,000 clones, roughly nine tenths seen once. The sequencing sample was made of peripheral blood. These receptors were taken from a woman aged 55-70 years with acute or convalescent COVID-19.

The chain links TRBV27 to TRBJ1-5; D is ambiguous. V lost 8 bases, J lost 3 bases, and 8 bases lay in between. The CDR3 has 12 amino acids. The germline gives CDR1 MNHEY, CDR2 SMNVEV (reference sequence). CDR3 sequence reads: CASGLNNQPQHF. CDR3 DNA: TGTGCCAGCGGACTTAACAATCAGCCCCAGCATTTT.

V gene TRBV3-1 (or the pseudogene TRBV3-2) combines with J gene TRBJ1-5; 8 positions agree with TRBD1. V was clipped by 1 base and J by 6 bases; unmatched bases: 8. The CDR3 runs to 16 residues. Looked up from germline, CDR1 is LGHDT and CDR2 is YNNKEL (reference sequence). Here the CDR3 DNA reads TGTGCCAGCAGCCAAGCTCGACAGGGGATCCGTCAGCCCCAGCATTTT. Its protein product is CASSQARQGIRQPQHF.

The chain combines TRBV6-5 with TRBJ1-2; D is ambiguous. The length of the CDR3 is 13 residues. CDR1 MNHEY and CDR2 SVGAGI come from the germline V gene. V lost 2 bases and J lost 4, with 8 bases in between. CDR3 coding DNA: TGTGCCAGCAGTTACGGCGGTGTCTATGGCTACACCTTC. Its protein is CASSYGGVYGYTF.

V is TRBV10-3 and J is TRBJ2-5; 9 bases align to TRBD1. CDR1 ENHRY and CDR2 SYGVKD come from the germline V gene. J was trimmed by 5 bases and V by 5 bases; bases with no gene match: 9. The CDR3 has 15 amino acids. CDR3 nucleotide sequence: TGTGCCATCAGTCGAGGGGACAGGGTTGGCGAGACCCAGTACTTC. Its protein product is CAISRGDRVGETQYF.

The CDR3 region is CASSSFDRGPTEAFF. CDR3 bases: TGTGCCAGCAGCTCCTTCGACAGGGGGCCGACTGAAGCTTTCTTT. J is TRBJ1-1 and V is TRBV7-9; 10 bases line up with TRBD1. The CDR3 loop spans 15 amino acids. Germline CDR1 SEHNR, CDR2 FQNEAQ (reference sequence). The V and J ends lost 4 bases and 5 bases, in that order; junction bases with no gene match: 7.

This clone appeared a single time. This chain joins TRBV7-9 and TRBJ1-1, with TRBD1 matching 7 bases. The V segment lost 3 bases and the J segment 3 bases; nucleotides outside the gene matches: 4. This CDR3 is 14 amino acids long. Germline loops: CDR1 SEHNR, CDR2 FQNEAQ (reference sequence). CDR3 amino acids: CASSLQGGDTEAFF. For the CDR3, the DNA is TGTGCCAGCAGCTTGCAGGGGGGCGACACTGAAGCTTTCTTT.

As DNA, the CDR3 is TGCGCCAGCACGACTGGGGGCAGGACAGATACGCAGTATTTT. Protein: CASTTGGRTDTQYF. This chain connects TRBV5-1 to TRBJ2-3, with D possibly matching TRBD1 (6 bases). CDR3 length: 14 residues. Germline CDR1 SGHRS, CDR2 YFSETQ. V lost 6 bases and J lost 3, with 14 bases in between.

Turning to this clone: The junction departs from the called germline gene at one end, perhaps through a read error. The V gene is TRBV3-1 (or the pseudogene TRBV3-2), the J gene TRBJ2-7; 9 bases line up with TRBD2. This CDR3 comprises 14 residues. In germline, CDR1 is LGHDT, CDR2 YNNKEL (reference sequence). The CDR3 spells CASSPGLASDEQYF. In DNA, the CDR3 is TGTGCCAGCAGCCCGGGACTAGCCTCCGACGAGCAGTACTTC.

V usage is TRBV18 and J usage is TRBJ1-2; D is possibly TRBD1 (5 bases). CDR3 length: 15 amino acids. Trimming removed 4 bases at V and 0 bases at J, with 12 bases between. Germline V gene sequence: CDR1 KGHSH, CDR2 LQKENI. Here the CDR3 reads CASSLIQETNYGYTF. The CDR3 DNA follows: TGTGCCAGCTCACTAATACAGGAAACTAACTATGGCTACACCTTC.